One sample yielded the 7 T cell receptor beta chains listed below, sequenced in a study of early T cells in non-severe SARS-CoV-2 infection. TCRdb passed the 5' RACE reads through MiXCR, listing each CDR3 protein once. The profile shows more than 90,000 distinct CDR3 sequences, approximately 10% of them singletons. The sample was whole blood. The origin of the receptors is an adult who was a healthcare worker with PCR-confirmed SARS-CoV-2 infection or an uninfected control (not recorded which).

This clonotype has just a few counts. This chain's CDR3 is CSARGPNTGELFF. CDR3 DNA sequence: TGCAGTGCTCGAGGACCTAACACCGGGGAGCTGTTTTTT. This chain connects TRBV20-1 to TRBJ2-2; no reliable D call. The CDR3 has 13 amino acids. V lost 5 bases to trimming and J lost 2 bases, with 9 bases between them. Germline V gives CDR1 DFQATT, CDR2 SNEGSKA (reference sequence).

This clonotype was detected ten times or more. The chain links TRBV4-1 to TRBJ2-7; D is tentatively TRBD1 or TRBD2 (5 bases each). There are 15 residues in the CDR3. Germline V gene sequence: CDR1 MGHRA, CDR2 YSYEKL. Trimming removed 0 bases from V and 1 base from J, with 10 bases in between. Written as DNA, the CDR3 is TGCGCCAGCAGCCAAGATCCTGGGGGATCCTACGAGCAGTACTTC. This encodes CASSQDPGGSYEQYF.

This clonotype came up many times. The chain joins TRBV29-1 to TRBJ2-5; 9 bases are a match to TRBD1. This CDR3 has 12 residues. V dropped 6 bases and J dropped 4; count of bases not matched to a gene: 3. Germline CDR1 reads SQVTM; CDR2 reads ANQGSEA. The DNA of the CDR3 is TGCAGCGTCGAGACAGGGGGAGAGACCCAGTACTTC. Translation: CSVETGGETQYF.

At least ten counts were recorded for this clonotype. V is TRBV7-6 and J is TRBJ2-7, with D perhaps matching TRBD1 (8 bases). In germline, CDR1 is SGHVS, CDR2 FNYEAQ. The CDR3 is 16 amino acids. V was cut by 3 bases and J by 7 bases, with 22 bases left in between. This CDR3 reads CASSLGGTGPQGEQYF. The CDR3 DNA sequence: TGTGCCAGCAGCTTGGGGGGGACAGGCCCACAGGGAGAGCAGTACTTC.

This clonotype was observed at least ten times. This chain uses TRBV12-3 or TRBV12-4 with TRBJ1-1; 10 bases are a match to TRBD1. V lost 6 bases to trimming and J lost 4 bases; unmatched junction nucleotides: 5. The length of the CDR3 is 14 residues. The CDR3 here is CASSPDRGGTEAFF. In DNA form, the CDR3 reads TGTGCCAGCAGCCCGGACAGGGGGGGCACTGAAGCTTTCTTT.

In this sample, this clonotype turned up many times. J is TRBJ2-2 and V is TRBV7-2, with D possibly being TRBD1 or TRBD2 (6 bases each). The germline V gene has CDR1 SGHTA and CDR2 FQGNSA. The CDR3 runs 14 residues. V lost 2 bases and J 9 bases, leaving 13 bases between the germline ends. CDR3 residues: CASSLYGGPRELFF. The CDR3 bases are TGTGCCAGCAGCTTATACGGGGGCCCCAGGGAGCTGTTTTTT.

The chain employs TRBV20-1 and TRBJ1-3; 10 positions agree with TRBD1. The germline gives CDR1 DFQATT, CDR2 SNEGSKA (reference sequence). V shed 0 bases and J 6 bases; nucleotides not matched to a gene: 8. The CDR3 is made up of 16 amino acids. The CDR3 protein is CSARDQAGTGENTIYF. The CDR3, as DNA: TGCAGTGCTAGAGATCAGGCCGGGACAGGGGAAAACACCATATATTTT.